This T cell receptor (beta chain) emerged from a study of molecular identifiers for immune sequencing clone quantification. TCRdb re-called the PCR reads with MiXCR, one entry per CDR3 protein. The sample records about 68,000 distinct CDR3 sequences, 15% to 20% being singletons. This clonotype has at least ten counts. CDR1 SGHRS and CDR2 YFSETQ come from the germline V gene. The CDR3 is 17 residues long. After removal of 3 bases from V and 8 bases from J, the junction contained 13 bases not matched to a gene. Sorting recovered naive CD8 T cells on a CD8+CD4-CCR7+CD45RA+ profile. Material for sequencing was naive CD8+ T cells from blood, with Jurkat cell RNA spiked in. As to subset: FACS-sorted CD8+CD4-CCR7+CD45RA+ naive T cells. The source is a human donor in good health. Some libraries in this study had Jurkat cell RNA spiked in. The chain has TRBV5-1 and TRBJ1-6, with 8 bases that match TRBD1. CDR3 sequence reads: CASSWTDGQGKYSPLHF. Written as DNA, the CDR3 is TGCGCCAGCAGCTGGACGGACGGACAGGGAAAGTATTCACCCCTCCACTTT.